A single sample is the source of the 19 T cell receptor beta chains below, sequenced in a study of T cell responses to AZD1222 COVID-19 vaccine. Some clones are missing from TCRdb's copy, which holds only in-frame ones; the method was immunoSEQ multiplex PCR. The table shows 95,000 to 100,000 clones, with 70% to 90% occurring only once. Here the sequenced sample was peripheral blood, taken on day 0 of AZD1222 vaccination. These receptor sequences come from an adult in good health.

The V and J genes are TRBV2 and TRBJ2-5; D gene unclear. CDR3 length: 19 amino acids. V was shortened by 3 bases and J by 4 bases, with 27 bases between the two germline ends. Germline lookup yields CDR1 SNHLY and CDR2 FYNNEI. The CDR3 is CASSDPRRYVDIKGETQYF. The CDR3 DNA reads TGTGCCAGCAGTGATCCCCGCCGTTATGTGGATATCAAGGGAGAGACCCAGTACTTC. The complete variable domain, with remaining parts taken from reference TRBV2 and TRBJ2-5, reads EPEVTQTPSHQVTQMGQEVILRCVPISNHLYFYWYRQILGQKVEFLVSFYNNEISEKSEIFDDQFSVERPDGSNFTLKIRSTKLEDSAMYFCASSDPRRYVDIKGETQYFGPGTRLLVL.

The chain couples TRBV6-1 to TRBJ1-2; 8 bases fit TRBD1. J lost 2 bases, V lost 3 bases, and 5 bases had no gene match. CDR3 length equals 15 residues. Germline CDR1 is MNHNS and CDR2 is SASEGT. CDR3 region: CASSDPGTGNYGYTF. CDR3 coding DNA: TGTGCCAGCAGTGACCCGGGGACAGGAAACTATGGCTACACCTTC.

The rearrangement links TRBV29-1 to TRBJ1-3; 9 positions agree with TRBD1. Germline V gives CDR1 SQVTM, CDR2 ANQGSEA. There are 14 residues in the CDR3. V was clipped by 7 bases and J by 1 base; unmatched bases: 5. DNA of the CDR3: TGCAGCGGTACAGGGGGCGAGTCTGGAAACACCATATATTTT. This translates into CSGTGGESGNTIYF.

The V call is TRBV18, the J call TRBJ1-2; D remains unclear. CDR3 size: 14 residues. CDR1 and CDR2 (germline): KGHSH, LQKENI. Trimming removed 1 base from V and 4 bases from J, with 10 bases in between. The CDR3 is CASSPLGLVYGYTF. In DNA form, the CDR3 reads TGTGCCAGCTCACCACTGGGGTTAGTCTATGGCTACACCTTC. Full variable domain (missing parts from reference TRBV18 and TRBJ1-2): NAGVMQNPRHLVRRRGQEARLRCSPMKGHSHVYWYRQLPEEGLKFMVYLQKENIIDESGMPKERFSAEFPKEGPSILRIQQVVRGDSAAYFCASSPLGLVYGYTFGSGTRLTVV.

This clone was seen a few times. The chain joins TRBV7-9 to TRBJ1-1; maybe TRBD1 (5 bases). Germline V CDR1 and CDR2: SEHNR, FQNEAQ (reference sequence). V was trimmed by 5 bases and J by 0 bases, leaving 22 bases between them. This CDR3 has 18 residues. This CDR3 is CASSHPLGGARMNTEAFF. CDR3 DNA: TGTGCCAGCAGCCACCCTCTGGGGGGAGCCCGTATGAACACTGAAGCTTTCTTT.

The chain employs TRBV6-5 and TRBJ2-3; unclear D gene. Per germline, CDR1 MNHEY and CDR2 SVGAGI. The V end was cut by 6 bases, the J end by 5 bases, with 18 bases between. This CDR3 has 15 amino acids. The CDR3 DNA reads as TGTGCCAGCAGCCCCCTCCTTCAGACGGGAGATACGCAGTATTTT. Protein: CASSPLLQTGDTQYF.

The chain recombines TRBV25-1 with TRBJ2-5; D not resolved. The CDR3 sequence is 13 residues long. Germline CDR1 and CDR2: MGHDK and SYGVNS. V lost 3 bases to trimming and J lost 1 base, with 6 bases between them. The chain's CDR3 is CASSDYPQETQYF. The CDR3 DNA reads TGTGCCAGCAGTGACTATCCCCAAGAGACCCAGTACTTC.

The chain links TRBV7-3 to TRBJ1-5, with D tentatively TRBD1 (6 bases). Germline V gene sequence: CDR1 SGHTA, CDR2 FQGTGA. The CDR3 has 20 residues. Trimming removed 4 bases at V and 0 bases at J, with 25 bases between. The CDR3 protein is CASSSNPGQGLTHSNQPQHF. The CDR3 DNA reads TGTGCCAGCAGCTCGAACCCAGGGCAGGGGTTGACTCATAGCAATCAGCCCCAGCATTTT.

The chain employs TRBV5-1 and TRBJ2-3; 7 nucleotides match TRBD1. Trimming at V came to 0 bases and at J to 14 bases, leaving 12 bases not matched to a gene. Germline CDR1 and CDR2: SGHRS and YFSETQ. The CDR3 spans 14 residues. CDR3 amino acids: CASSLGQGLPPTYF. CDR3 bases: TGCGCCAGCAGCTTGGGACAGGGCCTCCCGCCGACGTATTTT.

The chain couples TRBV23-1 to TRBJ1-6; possible D gene TRBD1, 5 bases. TRBV23-1 is identified as an open reading frame with a role that is uncertain. This CDR3 region has 23 residues. V lost 0 bases and J 4 bases, leaving 31 bases between the germline ends. The CDR3 nucleotides read TGCGCCAGCAGTCAATCAATTACGTATATGGGACCCACACTAACGGATTATAATTCACCCCTCCACTTT. It codes for CASSQSITYMGPTLTDYNSPLHF.

V usage is TRBV30 and J usage is TRBJ1-3, with no clear D. The length of the CDR3 is 14 residues. CDR1 is GTSNPN, CDR2 SVGIG, per germline (reference sequence). Trimming took 4 bases from V and 4 from J, leaving 14 bases between them. The CDR3 protein is CAWNGGTAGNTIYF. The CDR3 nucleotides are TGTGCCTGGAACGGTGGAACAGCCGGAAACACCATATATTTT.

The CDR3 DNA sequence: TGTGCCAGCTCACCAGCCGCTAGCACTGAAGCTTTCTTT. Translated, it gives CASSPAASTEAFF. The chain employs TRBV18 and TRBJ1-1; D is unclear. This CDR3 is 13 amino acids long. V shed 2 bases and J shed 4 bases, with 8 bases lying between them. CDR1 KGHSH and CDR2 LQKENI come from the germline V gene. The full variable domain, with the rest looked up from reference TRBV18 and TRBJ1-1, is NAGVMQNPRHLVRRRGQEARLRCSPMKGHSHVYWYRQLPEEGLKFMVYLQKENIIDESGMPKERFSAEFPKEGPSILRIQQVVRGDSAAYFCASSPAASTEAFFGQGTRLTVV.

The chain is built from TRBV5-6 and TRBJ1-6; D may be TRBD1 (6 bases). Germline V gene lookup returns CDR1 SGHDT and CDR2 YYEEEE. With 0 bases removed from V and 7 bases from J, the gap between germline ends came to 17 bases. CDR3 length equals 17 residues. DNA of the CDR3: TGTGCCAGCAGCTTGGCCAGGGGAGTTGATGGGAATTCACCCCTCCACTTT. Its translation is CASSLARGVDGNSPLHF.

The chain carries TRBV6-5 and TRBJ2-1; D ambiguous. Germline V gene sequence: CDR1 MNHEY, CDR2 SVGAGI. There are 13 residues in the CDR3. V was shortened by 11 bases and J by 2 bases, with 13 bases between the two germline ends. The CDR3 protein is CAARTPAYNEQFF. The DNA for the CDR3 is TGTGCCGCCAGGACCCCGGCCTACAATGAGCAGTTCTTC.

The chain employs TRBV5-3 and TRBJ1-4; maybe TRBD1 (5 bases). TRBV5-3 is marked as an open reading frame, function uncertain. This CDR3 is 16 amino acids long. V lost 2 bases, J lost 4 bases, and 15 bases lay in between. The CDR3, as DNA: TGTGCCAGAAGCTTCAGGGTGGGCCGAGGTAATGAAAAACTGTTTTTT. Protein: CARSFRVGRGNEKLFF.

The J gene is TRBJ2-5, the V gene TRBV3-1 (or the pseudogene TRBV3-2); 7 bases fit TRBD2. This CDR3 comprises 14 residues. CDR1 and CDR2 from the germline V gene are LGHDT and YNNKEL (reference sequence). V trimming: 6 bases; J trimming: 5 bases; junction bases outside the gene matches: 9. The CDR3 DNA reads as TGTGCCAGCAGTCTGGCCGGGGGGAGGGAGACCCAGTACTTC. As protein: CASSLAGGRETQYF.

The J gene is TRBJ1-5, the V gene TRBV19, with 10 positions matching TRBD1. The germline V gene encodes CDR1 LNHDA and CDR2 SQIVND (reference sequence). This CDR3 is 18 amino acids long. The J segment lost 0 bases and the V segment lost 4 bases, leaving 9 bases of the junction unmatched. The CDR3 loop is CASSSIDRGLDSNQPQHF. The DNA of the CDR3 is TGTGCCAGTAGTAGTATTGACAGGGGGCTGGATAGCAATCAGCCCCAGCATTTT.

This clone was counted a single time. This chain connects TRBV6-2 or TRBV6-3 to TRBJ2-7, with D perhaps being TRBD1 or TRBD2 (5 bases each). This CDR3 is built from 14 residues. V was cut by 4 bases and J by 7 bases, with 17 bases left in between. Germline lookup yields CDR1 MNHEY and CDR2 SVGEGT. The CDR3 here is CASSSVGDGREQYF. DNA for the CDR3: TGTGCCAGCAGTTCCGTAGGGGACGGAAGAGAGCAGTACTTC.

The chain couples TRBV28 to TRBJ2-7; the match to TRBD1 covers 10 bases. Germline loops: CDR1 MDHEN, CDR2 SYDVKM. The junction had 12 bases not matched to a gene; V was cut back by 2 bases and J by 2 bases. This CDR3 contains 18 residues. The CDR3 loop reads CASSLPTSGTGVPYEQYF. The CDR3 nucleotides read TGTGCCAGCAGTTTACCCACCTCCGGGACAGGGGTACCCTACGAGCAGTACTTC.